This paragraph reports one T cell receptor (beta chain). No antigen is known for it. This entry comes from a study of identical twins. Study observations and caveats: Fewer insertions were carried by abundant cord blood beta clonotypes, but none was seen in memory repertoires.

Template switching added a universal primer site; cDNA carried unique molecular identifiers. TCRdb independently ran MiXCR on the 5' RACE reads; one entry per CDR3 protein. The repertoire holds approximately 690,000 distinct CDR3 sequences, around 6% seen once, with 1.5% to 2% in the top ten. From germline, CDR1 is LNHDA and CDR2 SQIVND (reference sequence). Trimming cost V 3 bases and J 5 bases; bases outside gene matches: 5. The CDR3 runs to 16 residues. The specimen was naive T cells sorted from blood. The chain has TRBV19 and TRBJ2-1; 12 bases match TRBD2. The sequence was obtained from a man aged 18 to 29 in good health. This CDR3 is CASSILLAGGDNEQFF. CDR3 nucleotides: TGTGCCAGTAGTATCTTGCTAGCGGGAGGGGACAATGAGCAGTTCTTC.